The T cell receptor beta chain described here comes from a study of blood T cell repertoires in COVID-19. Study details: Sources were T cells, B-cell-depleted T cells, or PBMCs; the material itself was cDNA or gDNA.

V shed 2 bases and J 5 bases; nucleotides not matched to a gene: 10. This CDR3 has 17 residues. CDR1 is MNHEY and CDR2 is SVGEGT in the germline V gene. Libraries were prepared by immunoSEQ multiplex PCR; TCRdb keeps only in-frame clonotypes and omits some of them. The table shows about 17,000 clones, with around 94% occurring only once. The specimen sequenced was peripheral blood. This TCR derives from a human donor in a cohort sampled during active COVID-19. This chain connects TRBV6-2 or TRBV6-3 to TRBJ1-5, with 9 bases lining up with TRBD1. The CDR3 protein is CASSYPHRGQGDQPQHF. CDR3 in DNA: TGTGCCAGCAGTTACCCCCACAGGGGGCAAGGGGATCAGCCCCAGCATTTT.